This TCR beta chain was recorded in a study of spatial heterogeneity in lung cancer. Study results and caveats: Within tumors, counts of expanded alpha and beta TCRs tracked tumor mutation counts.

A single record per CDR3 protein comes from TCRdb applying MiXCR to the 5' RACE reads. The sample lists 15,000 to 20,000 distinct CDR3 sequences, about 6.5% occurring once. There are many counts of this clonotype. Its antigen is undetermined. The V gene's germline CDR1 is KGHSH and CDR2 LQKENI. The CDR3 spans 13 residues. The V gene lost 3 bases and the J gene lost 2 bases, with 7 bases spanning the gap. Sample time point: sample taken at primary tumor resection. J is TRBJ2-5 and V is TRBV18, with no clear D. The TCR sequence derives from a female donor with early-stage non-small cell lung cancer. Sequenced material: lung tumor tissue, taken at surgery. The CDR3 nucleotides are TGTGCCAGCTCACCGAGACAACAAGAGACCCAGTACTTC. It is translated as CASSPRQQETQYF.